The rows below give T cell receptor beta chains drawn from one sample of a study of CD8 T cells in Susac syndrome. TCRdb re-analysed the immunoSEQ multiplex PCR reads in MiXCR, keeping a single row per CDR3 protein. The repertoire holds fewer than 350,000 distinct CDR3 sequences, with 90% to 95% as singletons. The source material was CD4+ T cells from PBMCs. The receptors were gathered from a human donor with multiple sclerosis. CDR3s include the opening cysteine and the closing phenylalanine or tryptophan. Each record gives: clone size, V gene, D gene, CDR3 length, J gene, CDR3 DNA, CDR3 protein. The D gene is left open where the match is weak. The size field is filled for only some rows; it gives once, few, many or a size class.

.	TRBV18	TRBD1	14	TRBJ2-7	TGTGCCAGCGGGACAGGGGGTATCCCCTACGAGCAGTACTTC	CASGTGGIPYEQYF
.	TRBV28	.	11	TRBJ2-7	TGTGCCAGCAGTTGGCGGTACGAGCAGTACTTC	CASSWRYEQYF
.	TRBV15	.	15	TRBJ1-3	TGTGCCACCAGCAGAGATTTATATCGGGGAAACACCATATATTTT	CATSRDLYRGNTIYF
.	TRBV12-3/TRBV12-4	.	12	TRBJ1-1	TGTGCCAGCAGACGGGGGGAAGCTGAAGCTTTCTTT	CASRRGEAEAFF
.	TRBV6-2/TRBV6-3	.	14	TRBJ2-3	TGTGCCAGCAGTTGGCGACAGAGGGCCAGCACGCAGTATTTT	CASSWRQRASTQYF
.	TRBV7-9	.	14	TRBJ2-6	TGTGCCAGCAGCTTAAATCGGGCGGCCAACGTCCTGACTTTC	CASSLNRAANVLTF
.	TRBV30	TRBD1	15	TRBJ1-6	TGTGCCTGGAGGCCCACGGGACAGGGGAATTCACCCCTCCACTTT	CAWRPTGQGNSPLHF
.	TRBV10-3	TRBD1	14	TRBJ1-1	TGTGCCATCAGTGCGCAGGGGGCGAACACTGAAGCTTTCTTT	CAISAQGANTEAFF
.	TRBV5-1	.	17	TRBJ1-1	TGCGCCAGCAGCTTAGGGGGGGTCGGGGACATGAACACTGAAGCTTTCTTT	CASSLGGVGDMNTEAFF
.	TRBV12-3/TRBV12-4	.	15	TRBJ2-3	TGTGCCAGCAGTCCGCGACTGGGGATCACAGATACGCAGTATTTT	CASSPRLGITDTQYF
.	TRBV20-1	TRBD1	15	TRBJ1-2	TGCAGTGCTGGACAGTGGACAGGTGCTAACTATGGCTACACCTTC	CSAGQWTGANYGYTF
.	TRBV20-1	.	14	TRBJ2-7	TGCAGTGCTAGAAAGGGGCTACAAACCTACGAGCAGTACTTC	CSARKGLQTYEQYF
.	TRBV29-1	.	14	TRBJ2-5	TGCAGCGTTGAAAGCCCTGGAAGCCAAGAGACCCAGTACTTC	CSVESPGSQETQYF
.	TRBV29-1	.	12	TRBJ1-2	TGCAGCGTTGGCGACACTAACTATGGCTACACCTTC	CSVGDTNYGYTF
few	TRBV7-9	.	13	TRBJ2-2	TGTGCCAGCAGCTTACTGAGCCCCGGGGAGCTGTTTTTT	CASSLLSPGELFF
.	TRBV14	.	11	TRBJ2-1	TGTGCCAGCAGCCGGGGCTATGAGCAGTTCTTC	CASSRGYEQFF
once	TRBV30	.	11	TRBJ2-2	TGTGCCTGGTCTGAGGGCGGGGAGCTGTTTTTT	CAWSEGGELFF
.	TRBV5-1	TRBD1	15	TRBJ2-3	TGCGCCAGCAGCTTGCGAGGGCAGGGGGTAGCTACGCAGTATTTT	CASSLRGQGVATQYF
.	TRBV11-3	.	18	TRBJ2-6	TGTGCCAGCAGCTTAGTCCCCGTCCAGGTAGCTGGGGCCAACGTCCTGACTTTC	CASSLVPVQVAGANVLTF
once	TRBV12-5	.	17	TRBJ1-5	TGTGCTAGTGGCTTTAGCCGAAGGCTCGATCCCAATCAGCCCCAGCATTTT	CASGFSRRLDPNQPQHF
.	TRBV30	TRBD1	14	TRBJ1-2	TGTGCCTGGCGACAAAGGACGACAGGGCGAGGCTACACCTTC	CAWRQRTTGRGYTF